This section outlines one T cell receptor (beta chain) sequence together with its context. Profiling relied on immunoSEQ multiplex PCR, and the TCRdb table lists in-frame clones only, not all of them. The table lists fewer than 120,000 clones, approximately 89% of them singletons. The data were taken from a study of cytomegalovirus exposure and HLA in healthy donors. In the study overall: The roughly 120 validation repertoires, a later analysis reported, used the same platform as the roughly 710 first-cohort repertoires.

The CDR3 is made up of 16 amino acids. Germline-derived CDR1 and CDR2 are MNHEY and SMNVEV (reference sequence). V gave up 5 bases and J gave up 1 base, with 17 bases separating them. The rearrangement uses TRBV27 and TRBJ1-2; D possibly corresponds to TRBD1 (6 bases). This receptor was taken from a woman younger than 30 in good health and CMV-seronegative. Sequencing used PBMCs. CDR3 DNA: TGTGCCAGCAGTCCGCGGACAGTTGTGGATAACTATGGCTACACCTTC. As protein: CASSPRTVVDNYGYTF.